The next 18 T cell receptor beta chains were all read from a single sample in a study of blood T cells in healthy people across ages. The second PCR ran about 6 to 12 cycles with a sample-barcoded 5' primer and J-beta primers. Using its own MiXCR run on the 5' RACE reads, TCRdb lists one record per CDR3 protein. The table lists some 710,000 distinct CDR3 sequences, 22% of them singletons. The sequenced material came from blood. The receptors come from a man between 65 and 85 years old in good health.

This clonotype was picked up a small number of times. This chain links TRBV7-9 with TRBJ1-1, with a weak D call TRBD1 (6 bases). The ends were cut back, 2 bases at V and 6 bases at J, with 16 bases in the middle. The germline gives CDR1 SEHNR, CDR2 FQNEAQ (reference sequence). The CDR3 is 15 residues long. The CDR3 reads CASSLIQGWEAEAFF. The CDR3 DNA reads as TGTGCCAGCAGCTTAATCCAGGGGTGGGAAGCTGAAGCTTTCTTT.

The chain joins TRBV7-8 to TRBJ2-1, with TRBD1 identical over 9 bases. Germline V CDR1 and CDR2: SGHVS, FQNEAQ. Trimming removed 1 base from V and 5 bases from J; junction bases left unmatched: 6. The CDR3 covers 16 residues. Here the CDR3 DNA reads TGTGCCAGCAGCTTAGTTGCCGGGACAGGGAACAATGAGCAGTTCTTC. It is translated as CASSLVAGTGNNEQFF.

The rearrangement links TRBV5-5 to TRBJ1-4; D might be TRBD1 (6 bases). CDR3 size: 14 residues. Germline CDR1 is SGHKS and CDR2 is YYEKEE (reference sequence). V lost 4 bases and J 4 bases, leaving 11 bases between the germline ends. CDR3 protein: CASSLTGINEKLFF. For the CDR3, the DNA is TGTGCCAGCAGCCTTACAGGGATTAATGAAAAACTGTTTTTT. Drawing the rest from reference TRBV5-5 and TRBJ1-4, the complete variable domain is DAGVTQSPTHLIKTRGQQVTLRCSPISGHKSVSWYQQVLGQGPQFIFQYYEKEERGRGNFPDRFSARQFPNYSSELNVNALLLGDSALYLCASSLTGINEKLFFGSGTQLSVL.

This clonotype was seen a handful of times. This sequence joins TRBV7-9 and TRBJ1-2; TRBD1 matches 9 bases. Germline V gives CDR1 SEHNR, CDR2 FQNEAQ (reference sequence). The CDR3 loop spans 16 amino acids. The J segment lost 4 bases and the V segment lost 5 bases, leaving 11 bases of the junction unmatched. The CDR3 DNA reads TGTGCCAGCAGCGGATCCGGGACAGGGCAACTCTATGGCTACACCTTC. It codes for CASSGSGTGQLYGYTF.

This clonotype was detected a few times. The gene calls are TRBV29-1 and TRBJ2-1; D is unclear. CDR1 is SQVTM, CDR2 ANQGSEA, per germline. The CDR3 contains 14 residues. Deletions cut 7 bases from V and 4 bases from J, with 17 bases between. The CDR3 loop is CSAKSGLVYNEQFF. The CDR3 bases are TGCAGCGCCAAATCGGGTTTAGTGTACAATGAGCAGTTCTTC.

J is TRBJ2-4 and V is TRBV7-9, with a tentative D call TRBD1 (6 bases). Germline CDR1 reads SEHNR; CDR2 reads FQNEAQ (reference sequence). Trimming removed 1 base from V and 1 base from J, with 8 bases in between. The CDR3 has 15 amino acids. Here the CDR3 reads CASSLGTEAKNIQYF. The CDR3 DNA is TGTGCCAGCAGCTTAGGGACAGAGGCCAAAAACATTCAGTACTTC.

With regard to this clonotype: Being one base from a much bigger clone, this may be a read error. The rearrangement links TRBV6-1 to TRBJ1-1, with a tentative D call TRBD1 (6 bases). The V and J ends lost 11 bases and 3 bases respectively, with 19 bases between them. The germline V gene encodes CDR1 MNHNS and CDR2 SASEGT. This CDR3 contains 14 residues. CDR3 protein: CAGKPGQRDTEAFF. CDR3 sequence (DNA): TGTGCCGGCAAGCCCGGACAGCGGGACACTGAAGCTTTCTTT.

There are a few counts of this clonotype. J is TRBJ2-7 and V is TRBV6-1; possible D gene TRBD1, 5 bases. Trimming took 5 bases from V and 2 from J, leaving 13 bases between them. Germline V gives CDR1 MNHNS, CDR2 SASEGT. This CDR3 has 14 residues. Written as DNA, the CDR3 is TGTGCCAGCAGTCGCTGGGGCGTCCCCTACGAGCAGTACTTC. Translated: CASSRWGVPYEQYF.

The chain carries TRBV6-5 and TRBJ2-1; TRBD2 matches 13 bases. Germline assignment: CDR1 MNHEY and CDR2 SVGAGI. CDR3 size: 14 residues. The trim removed 7 bases at V and 6 bases at J, leaving 3 bases unmatched. The CDR3 sequence is CASTRLAGGNEQFF. Here the CDR3 DNA reads TGTGCCAGCACCCGACTAGCGGGAGGCAATGAGCAGTTCTTC.

The CDR3 protein is CASQAGSTYEQYV. CDR3 coding DNA: TGTGCCAGCCAAGCGGGGTCTACCTACGAGCAGTACGTC. The chain employs TRBV28 and TRBJ2-7, with 7 bases matching TRBD2. Trimming at V came to 8 bases and at J to 2 bases, leaving 6 bases not matched to a gene. The CDR3 is made up of 13 amino acids. Germline V gives CDR1 MDHEN, CDR2 SYDVKM.

There are a few counts of this clonotype. The chain carries TRBV4-3 and TRBJ2-7; perhaps TRBD1 as D (6 bases). From germline, CDR1 is LGHNA and CDR2 YSLEER. The V and J ends lost 0 bases and 3 bases respectively, with 9 bases between them. CDR3 size: 14 residues. CDR3 coding DNA: TGCGCCAGCAGCCAAGATGTAGGGGGCTACGAGCAGTACGTC. As protein: CASSQDVGGYEQYV.

This clonotype was seen more than once but under ten times. The chain employs TRBV12-3 or TRBV12-4 and TRBJ2-1, with TRBD1 matching 9 bases. The J call is in doubt because the DNA end fits TRBJ2-7 better. CDR3 length equals 15 residues. CDR3 DNA: TGTGCCAGCAGTTTAGGTGGGACAGGGCACTACGAGCAGTACTTC. Protein product: CASSLGGTGHYEQYF.

A few counts support this clonotype. The V gene is TRBV14, the J gene TRBJ1-2, with D perhaps TRBD1 (6 bases). This CDR3 has 14 residues. CDR1 and CDR2 from the germline V gene are SGHDN and FVKESK. Trimming left V 3 bases short and J 7 bases short, with 15 bases between. The CDR3 coding sequence is TGTGCCAGCAGCCAGAATTGGGACATCGGTGGCTACACCTTC. Its translation is CASSQNWDIGGYTF.

This chain joins TRBV27 and TRBJ2-1; D remains unclear. The end of the DNA is better explained by TRBJ2-5, so the J call may be wrong. Germline loops: CDR1 MNHEY, CDR2 SMNVEV (reference sequence). The length of the CDR3 is 12 residues. The CDR3 protein is CASAIRGETQYF. In DNA, the CDR3 is TGTGCCAGCGCGATTCGCGGAGAGACCCAGTACTTC.

This clonotype was counted a few times. The chain recombines TRBV7-8 with TRBJ2-5, with TRBD1 matching over 8 bases. The CDR3 spans 16 residues. Losses at the gene ends were 3 bases for V and 1 base for J; bases not matched to a gene: 7. The germline V gene has CDR1 SGHVS and CDR2 FQNEAQ. CDR3 sequence reads: CASSFPSTGAQETQYF. In nucleotides, the CDR3 is TGTGCCAGCAGCTTCCCCTCGACAGGGGCCCAAGAGACCCAGTACTTC.

The chain combines TRBV29-1 with TRBJ1-1; no reliable D call. This CDR3 region has 13 residues. With 4 bases removed from V and 1 base from J, the gap between germline ends came to 10 bases. Germline CDR1 SQVTM, CDR2 ANQGSEA. The CDR3 sequence is CSVALTQNTEAFF. The DNA of the CDR3 is TGCAGCGTTGCCCTGACACAGAACACTGAAGCTTTCTTT. Based on the CDR3 plus reference TRBV29-1 and TRBJ1-1, the full variable domain is SAVISQKPSRDICQRGTSLTIQCQVDSQVTMMFWYRQQPGQSLTLIATANQGSEATYESGFVIDKFPISRPNLTFSTLTVSNMSPEDSSIYLCSVALTQNTEAFFGQGTRLTVV.

The chain recombines TRBV7-2 with TRBJ2-3; the D is unclear. Germline CDR1 SGHTA, CDR2 FQGNSA. CDR3 length equals 15 residues. Trimming left V 4 bases short and J 0 bases short, with 11 bases between. This chain's CDR3 is CASSSYRPSTDTQYF. The DNA of the CDR3 is TGTGCCAGCAGCTCCTATCGCCCCAGCACAGATACGCAGTATTTT.

The rearrangement uses TRBV6-5 and TRBJ2-1; 7 bases match TRBD2. Per the germline V gene, CDR1 is MNHEY and CDR2 is SVGAGI. J was trimmed by 7 bases and V by 4 bases; bases with no gene match: 13. The CDR3 contains 16 residues. CDR3 in DNA: TGTGCCAGCAGTTTCACCAGACTAGCTGAGGGAAATGAGCAGTTCTTC. Protein: CASSFTRLAEGNEQFF.